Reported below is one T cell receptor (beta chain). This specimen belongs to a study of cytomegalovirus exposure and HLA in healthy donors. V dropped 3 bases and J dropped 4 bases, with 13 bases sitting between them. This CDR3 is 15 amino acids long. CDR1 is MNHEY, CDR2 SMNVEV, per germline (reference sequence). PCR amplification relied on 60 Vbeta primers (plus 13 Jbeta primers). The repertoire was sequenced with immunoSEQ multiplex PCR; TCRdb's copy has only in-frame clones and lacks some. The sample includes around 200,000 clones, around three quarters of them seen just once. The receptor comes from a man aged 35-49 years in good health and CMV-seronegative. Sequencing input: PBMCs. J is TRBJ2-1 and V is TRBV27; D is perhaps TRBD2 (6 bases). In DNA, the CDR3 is TGTGCCAGCAGTTTTATTGGGACTGGGTACAATGAGCAGTTCTTC. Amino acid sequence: CASSFIGTGYNEQFF.